This T cell receptor beta chain stems from a study of vaccination and CD4 T cells after COVID-19 (dated by TCRdb to 2022 to 2024). Some background on the complete study: Convalescent patients had a positive SARS-CoV-2 result on nasal swab PCR, and of these patients, nine had mild disease and one had severe disease. Six males and four females were included in the convalescent cohort, with two Hispanic individuals, seven Caucasians, two Asians and one multiracial person represented. Each participant got two doses of either the Pfizer-BioNTech BNT162b2 vaccine (n=8) or the Moderna mRNA-1273 vaccine (n=2). Post-COVID blood samples from convalescent patients were collected a median of around 110 days after diagnosis, with a range of about 30 to 170 days. Post-vaccine blood samples were obtained a median of approximately 70 days after the second vaccine dose, with a range of about 12 to 241 days. Culture stimuli were overlapping spike peptide pools from SARS-CoV-2 and from the common cold coronaviruses HCoV-NL63, HCoV-OC43 and HCoV-229E. Control cultures received a CEFX viral epitope pool as the positive control, an HIV-1 Nef peptide pool as the negative control, or no peptide. The spike-specific CD4+ TCR repertoire was compared before and after mRNA vaccination in approximately ten COVID-19 convalescent patients and a handful of infection-naive healthy vaccine recipients. The study at large found these results: Nearly all vaccine-specific clones in convalescent patients (304 of 307) were mono-reactive for SARS-CoV-2 spike rather than cross-reactive with common cold coronaviruses. The median number of SARS-CoV-2-reactive clonotypes rose from about 23 after infection to 38 after vaccination, but the change was not significant. Relatively few convalescent patients were included in the study, and early timepoints after natural infection were not analyzed. Among the post-vaccine SARS-CoV-2-reactive clones in convalescent patients, a median roughly 85% showed up only after vaccination, which suggests vaccine-specific priming.

Library generation was performed with PCR. DNA from cultured CD4+ T cells underwent TCR sequencing with the Oncomine TCR Beta short-read assay at the Johns Hopkins FTIC core. The QIAamp micro DNA kit was used to extract genomic DNA from the cultured CD4+ T cells. Oncomine TCR Beta libraries made from cultured CD4+ T cells were pooled using unique dual indexes and sequenced on an Illumina iSeq 100. The original methods were these. Non-productive sequences were filtered out, and CDR3s that did not start with C, did not end with F or W, or were shorter than 7 amino acids were discarded. Antigen-specific clonotypes were identified using the MANAFEST web application through comparison of peptide-stimulated wells with reference and other culture wells. An FDR below 0.05, an odds ratio above 5, and a productive frequency above 0.1% in at least two of three replicate wells were required for clones to be considered positive. A clonotype was classed as cross-reactive if the clonotype showed significant expansion both in SARS-CoV-2 spike wells and in at least one common cold coronavirus spike condition. CDR3 homology was assessed with Levenshtein distances (stringdist) and unrooted phylogenetic trees (ape) in R version 3.6.1. The public reads were quality trimmed at Q25 with fastp and then assembled into clones with MiXCR by TCRdb, keeping productive beta chains. Rows with one shared CDR3 protein collapse into an entry with the most common genes and DNA. These V and J calls originate from TCRdb's pipeline instead of the authors' own analysis. Present in this sample are roughly 11,000 distinct CDR3 sequences, roughly three fifths of which were seen just once. The top ten constitute about 12% of the sample.

The treatment or condition label here, explained by the study, means: roughly nine-day PBMC culture with coronavirus spike peptide pools or control peptides (ViraFEST assay). The study used the ViraFEST assay, which expanded antigen-specific T cells with peptide pools and then identified expanded clonotypes by TCR sequencing. Positive SARS-CoV-2 PCR tests in the convalescent patients dated from March to December 2020, before Alpha, Beta and Delta variants emerged in the United States. Over 1.5 million PBMCs per well were cultured in IMDM with 5% human AB serum and 8.5 to 10 IU/ml IL-2, plus 10 ug/ml peptide pools. Half of the culture medium was replaced with fresh IL-2-containing medium on days 3 and 7. After around 11 days of culture, CD4+ T cells were isolated by negative selection using the EasySep CD4+ T cell isolation kit. Ficoll-Paque Plus gradient centrifugation was used to isolate PBMCs from whole blood, and the isolated PBMCs were then either used fresh or cryopreserved at -140C. Culture conditions were generally each tested in triplicate wells.

Concerning this clonotype itself: Its antigen specificity is not known. One base away there is no much larger clone; base qualities are not given.

Sequenced material: CD4+ T cells from blood, cultured in vitro. This TCR came from a human donor who had recovered from COVID-19.

The base sequence is TGTGCCAGCAGCTTAGATCCCAGGGGAGCCTACGAGCAGTACTTC. This translates into CASSLDPRGAYEQYF. The chain is assembled from TRBV7-9 and TRBJ2-7, with TRBD1 tentatively as D gene (6 bases match). Trimming takes 1 base from V and 2 bases from J, and the germline ends sit 12 bases apart. The germline V gene (reference sequence) specifies SEHNR as CDR1 and FQNEAQ as CDR2. The CDR3 runs 15 residues from the cysteine to the phenylalanine. CDR3 DNA is the only sequence kept; it has 45 bases, read in frame from the first base.